These T cell receptor beta chains were read from a single sample in a study of cytomegalovirus exposure and HLA in healthy donors. The protocol was immunoSEQ multiplex PCR, while the TCRdb copy is restricted to in-frame clones and leaves out a portion. The data show 140,000 to 150,000 clones, about 70% seen once. Sequencing was performed on PBMCs. These receptors originate from a man in his sixties in good health and CMV-seronegative. CDR3s include the opening cysteine and the closing phenylalanine or tryptophan. Rows may omit the clone size; those that give it use once, few, many or a size class.

size	J	V	CDR3
few	TRBJ1-2	TRBV29-1	CSVELRGNYGYTF
NA	TRBJ2-7	TRBV4-3	CASSLRTGVYEQYF
NA	TRBJ2-7	TRBV30	CAWTAGRRAYEQYF
few	TRBJ2-6	TRBV5-6	CASSSNRGRFTGANVLTF
NA	TRBJ2-7	TRBV28	CASIPSPAYEQYF
NA	TRBJ1-4	TRBV4-2	CASSQGDREKLFF
few	TRBJ1-6	TRBV7-8	CAGMNPPDNSPLHF
NA	TRBJ2-2	TRBV11-2	CASSLIEYRDTYTGELFF
NA	TRBJ1-4	TRBV7-2	CASSLVSLATNEKLFF
NA	TRBJ1-5	TRBV4-2	CASSQDGTVGDQPQHF
once	TRBJ1-2	TRBV10-3	CAISDAGQGHYGYTF
few	TRBJ2-7	TRBV30	CAWSTRGGWQYF
NA	TRBJ2-7	TRBV11-2	CASSFDRQADEQYF
NA	TRBJ1-1	TRBV7-9	CASSLGDRVNTEAFF
few	TRBJ2-3	TRBV12-5	CASGPDTERFGNSTDTQYF
NA	TRBJ2-7	TRBV27	CASSAGLAGGSIVQYF
NA	TRBJ1-1	TRBV7-8	CASSLLAGTEAFF
once	TRBJ1-5	TRBV6-1	CASSGIVRTGEEPQHF
NA	TRBJ2-5	TRBV7-6	CASSLDPSQETQYF
NA	TRBJ1-6	TRBV29-1	CSAKQGSARNSPLHF
NA	TRBJ2-5	TRBV19	CASSNIRDRGEETQYF
NA	TRBJ1-1	TRBV6-5	CASSLTAGGWSEAFF
NA	TRBJ1-2	TRBV13	CASSLEGRTGPGGGRYGYTF
NA	TRBJ2-3	TRBV5-1	CASSLLTDTQYF